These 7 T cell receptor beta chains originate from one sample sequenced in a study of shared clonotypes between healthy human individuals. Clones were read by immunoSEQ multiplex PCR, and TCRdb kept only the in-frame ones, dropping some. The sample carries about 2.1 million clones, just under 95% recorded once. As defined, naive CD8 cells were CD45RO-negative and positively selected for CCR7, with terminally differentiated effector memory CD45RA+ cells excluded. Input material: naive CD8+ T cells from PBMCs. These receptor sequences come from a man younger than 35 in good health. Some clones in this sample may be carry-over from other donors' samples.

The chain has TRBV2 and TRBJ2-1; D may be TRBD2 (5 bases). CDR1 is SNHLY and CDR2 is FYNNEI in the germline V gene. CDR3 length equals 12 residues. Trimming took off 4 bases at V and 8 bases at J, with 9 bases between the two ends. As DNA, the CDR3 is TGTGCCAGCAGTGGCGTGAGGGATGAGCAGTTCTTC. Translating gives CASSGVRDEQFF.

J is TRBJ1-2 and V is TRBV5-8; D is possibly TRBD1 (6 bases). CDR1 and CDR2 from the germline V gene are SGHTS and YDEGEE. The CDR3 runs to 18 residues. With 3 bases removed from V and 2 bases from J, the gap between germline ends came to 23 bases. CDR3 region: CASSSFTASPTGNYGYTF. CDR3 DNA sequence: TGTGCCAGCAGCTCATTCACGGCATCCCCCACAGGGAACTATGGCTACACCTTC. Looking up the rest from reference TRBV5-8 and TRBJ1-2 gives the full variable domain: EAGVTQSPTHLIKTRGQQATLRCSPISGHTSVYWYQQALGLGLQFLLWYDEGEERNRGNFPPRFSGRQFPNYSSELNVNALELEDSALYLCASSSFTASPTGNYGYTFGSGTRLTVV.

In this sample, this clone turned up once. CDR3 DNA sequence: TGTGCCAGCAGCCAAGGCAGGGGTTGGGCAGATACGCAGTATTTT. Translated, it gives CASSQGRGWADTQYF. The chain combines TRBV28 with TRBJ2-3, with a weak D call TRBD1 (6 bases). Germline V CDR1 and CDR2: MDHEN, SYDVKM. CDR3 length: 15 residues. Trimming stripped 6 bases from V and 4 bases from J, with 17 bases between.

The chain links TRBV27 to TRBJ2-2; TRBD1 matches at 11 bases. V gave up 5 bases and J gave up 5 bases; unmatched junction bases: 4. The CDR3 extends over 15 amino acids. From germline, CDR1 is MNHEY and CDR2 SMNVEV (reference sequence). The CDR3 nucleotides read TGTGCCAGCAGTCCGGACAGGGGGCGAACCGGGGAGCTGTTTTTT. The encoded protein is CASSPDRGRTGELFF.

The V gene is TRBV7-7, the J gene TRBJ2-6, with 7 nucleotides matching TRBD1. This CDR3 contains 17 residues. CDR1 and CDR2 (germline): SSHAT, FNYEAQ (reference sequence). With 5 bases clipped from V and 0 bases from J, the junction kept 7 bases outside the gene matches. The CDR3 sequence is CASSPGDSTSGANVLTF. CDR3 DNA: TGTGCCAGCAGCCCCGGGGACAGCACCTCTGGGGCCAACGTCCTGACTTTC.

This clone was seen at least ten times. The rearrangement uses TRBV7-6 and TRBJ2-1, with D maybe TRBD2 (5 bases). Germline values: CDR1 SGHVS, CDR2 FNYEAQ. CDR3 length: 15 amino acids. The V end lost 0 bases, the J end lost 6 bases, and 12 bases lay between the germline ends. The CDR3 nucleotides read TGTGCCAGCAGCTTAGCGGTTGGACGGGGCAATGAGCAGTTCTTC. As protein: CASSLAVGRGNEQFF.

The DNA of the CDR3 is TGTGCCAGCAGCCCGGCCGGGACAGGGGAGGAAAAACTGTTTTTT. Protein: CASSPAGTGEEKLFF. V is TRBV5-6 and J is TRBJ1-4; 10 bases fit TRBD1. J lost 8 bases, V lost 4 bases, and 8 bases had no gene match. Germline loops: CDR1 SGHDT, CDR2 YYEEEE. This CDR3 contains 15 residues.